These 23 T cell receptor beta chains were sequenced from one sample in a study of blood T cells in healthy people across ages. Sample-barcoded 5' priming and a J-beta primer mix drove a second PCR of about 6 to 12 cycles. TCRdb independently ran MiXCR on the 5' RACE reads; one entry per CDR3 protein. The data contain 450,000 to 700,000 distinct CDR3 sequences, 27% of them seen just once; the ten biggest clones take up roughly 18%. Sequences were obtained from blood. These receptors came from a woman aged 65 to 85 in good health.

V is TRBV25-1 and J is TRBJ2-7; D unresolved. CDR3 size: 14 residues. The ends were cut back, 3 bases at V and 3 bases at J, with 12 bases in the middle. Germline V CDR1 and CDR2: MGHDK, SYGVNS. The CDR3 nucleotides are TGTGCCAGCAGTGATCCCTTCGAACTCTACGAGCAGTACTTC. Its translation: CASSDPFELYEQYF.

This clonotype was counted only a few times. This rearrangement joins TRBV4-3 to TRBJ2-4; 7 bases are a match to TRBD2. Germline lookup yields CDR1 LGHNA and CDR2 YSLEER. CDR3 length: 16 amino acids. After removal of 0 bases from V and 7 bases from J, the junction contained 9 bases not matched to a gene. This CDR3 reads CASSQEAGQGGNIQYF. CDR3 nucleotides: TGCGCCAGCAGCCAAGAAGCCGGTCAGGGAGGGAACATTCAGTACTTC.

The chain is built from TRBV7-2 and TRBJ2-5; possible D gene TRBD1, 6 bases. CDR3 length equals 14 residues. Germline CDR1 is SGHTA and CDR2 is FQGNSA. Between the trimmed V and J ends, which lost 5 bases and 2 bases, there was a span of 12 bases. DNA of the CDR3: TGTGCCAGCAGCATACAGGGTGGGCAAGAGACCCAGTACTTC. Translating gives CASSIQGGQETQYF.

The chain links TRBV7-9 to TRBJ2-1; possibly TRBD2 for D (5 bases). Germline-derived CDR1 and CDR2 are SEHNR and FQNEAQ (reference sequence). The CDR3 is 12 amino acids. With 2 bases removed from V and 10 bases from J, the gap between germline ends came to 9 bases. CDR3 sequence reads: CASSLIGGEQFF. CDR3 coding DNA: TGTGCCAGCAGCTTAATAGGCGGGGAGCAGTTCTTC.

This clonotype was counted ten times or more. In DNA form, the CDR3 reads TGTGCCAGCAGCTTAGTCAGGGAAAATGAGCAGTTCTTC. This encodes CASSLVRENEQFF. The J gene is TRBJ2-1, the V gene TRBV7-2; TRBD1 is a possible D gene (5 bases). Germline CDR1 SGHTA, CDR2 FQGNSA. This CDR3 has 13 residues. V lost 1 base and J 7 bases, leaving 8 bases between the germline ends.

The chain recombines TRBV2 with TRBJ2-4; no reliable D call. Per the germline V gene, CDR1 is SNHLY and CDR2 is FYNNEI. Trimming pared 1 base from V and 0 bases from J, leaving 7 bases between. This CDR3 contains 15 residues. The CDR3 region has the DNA TGTGCCAGCAGTGAAGGGAATAAAGCCAAAAACATTCAGTACTTC. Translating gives CASSEGNKAKNIQYF.

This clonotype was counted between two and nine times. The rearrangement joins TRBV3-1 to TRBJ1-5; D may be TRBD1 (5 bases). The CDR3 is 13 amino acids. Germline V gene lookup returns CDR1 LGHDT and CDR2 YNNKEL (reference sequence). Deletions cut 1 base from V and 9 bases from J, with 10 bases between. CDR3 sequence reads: CASSQGTGGPQHF. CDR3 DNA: TGTGCCAGCAGCCAAGGAACTGGGGGGCCCCAGCATTTT.

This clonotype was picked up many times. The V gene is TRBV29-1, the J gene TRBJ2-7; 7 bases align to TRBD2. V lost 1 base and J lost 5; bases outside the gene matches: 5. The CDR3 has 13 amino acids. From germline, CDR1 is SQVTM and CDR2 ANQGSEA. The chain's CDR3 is CSVEAGGRDEQYF. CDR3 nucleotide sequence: TGCAGCGTTGAAGCGGGGGGACGTGACGAGCAGTACTTC.

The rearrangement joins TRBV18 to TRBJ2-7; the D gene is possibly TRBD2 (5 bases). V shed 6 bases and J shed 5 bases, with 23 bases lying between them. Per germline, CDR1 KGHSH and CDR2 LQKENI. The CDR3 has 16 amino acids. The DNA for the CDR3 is TGTGCCAGCTCCCCCATCGATCGGCCGGCCGGGAACGAGCAGTACTTC. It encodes CASSPIDRPAGNEQYF.

For the CDR3, the DNA is TGCGCCAGCAGCTTCGGTCCCGGGACGGGGGGGGGAACTGAAGCTTTCTTT. Its translation is CASSFGPGTGGGTEAFF. The chain uses TRBV5-1 and TRBJ1-1, with D possibly TRBD1 on 5 matching bases. Trimming cost V 2 bases and J 5 bases, with 22 bases left between them. Germline V gene lookup returns CDR1 SGHRS and CDR2 YFSETQ. CDR3 length equals 17 residues.

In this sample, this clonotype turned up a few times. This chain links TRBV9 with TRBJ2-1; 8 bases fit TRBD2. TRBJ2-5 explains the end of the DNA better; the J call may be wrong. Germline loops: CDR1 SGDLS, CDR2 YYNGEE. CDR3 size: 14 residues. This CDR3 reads CASSVDQGLAAQYF. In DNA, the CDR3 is TGTGCCAGCAGCGTAGATCAAGGACTAGCAGCCCAGTACTTC.

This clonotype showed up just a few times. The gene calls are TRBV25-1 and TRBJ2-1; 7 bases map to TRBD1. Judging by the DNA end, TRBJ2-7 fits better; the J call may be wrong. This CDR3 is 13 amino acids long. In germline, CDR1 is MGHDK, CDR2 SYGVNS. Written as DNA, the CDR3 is TGTGCCAGCAGACGACAGGGACCCTACGAGCAGTACTTC. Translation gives CASRRQGPYEQYF.

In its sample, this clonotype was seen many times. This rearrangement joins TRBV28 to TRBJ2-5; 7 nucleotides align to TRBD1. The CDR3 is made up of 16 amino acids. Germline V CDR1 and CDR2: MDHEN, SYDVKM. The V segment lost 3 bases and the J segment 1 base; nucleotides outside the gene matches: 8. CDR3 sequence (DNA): TGTGCCAGCAGTTTGATGAGGGGACAGATCCAAGAGACCCAGTACTTC. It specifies CASSLMRGQIQETQYF. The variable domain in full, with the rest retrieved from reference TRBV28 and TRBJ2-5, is DVKVTQSSRYLVKRTGEKVFLECVQDMDHENMFWYRQDPGLGLRLIYFSYDVKMKEKGDIPEGYSVSREKKERFSLILESASTNQTSMYLCASSLMRGQIQETQYFGPGTRLLVL.

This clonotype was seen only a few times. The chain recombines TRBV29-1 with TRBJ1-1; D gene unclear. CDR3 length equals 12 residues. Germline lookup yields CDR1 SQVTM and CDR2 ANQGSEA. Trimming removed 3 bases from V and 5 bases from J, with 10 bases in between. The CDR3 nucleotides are TGCAGCGTTGATACGATAGGGACTGAAGCTTTCTTT. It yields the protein CSVDTIGTEAFF.

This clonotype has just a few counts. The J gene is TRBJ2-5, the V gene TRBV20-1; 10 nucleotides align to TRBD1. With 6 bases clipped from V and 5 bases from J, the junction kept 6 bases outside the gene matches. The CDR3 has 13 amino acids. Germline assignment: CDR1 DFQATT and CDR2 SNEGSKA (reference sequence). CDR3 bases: TGCAGTGCCCCGCCGGGACAGGGGGAGACCCAGTACTTC. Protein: CSAPPGQGETQYF.

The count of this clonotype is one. Written as DNA, the CDR3 is TGCGCCAGCAGCGACCCACAGGGGGCGGATGAGCAGTTCTTC. Protein product: CASSDPQGADEQFF. V usage is TRBV5-1 and J usage is TRBJ2-1; 9 bases agree with TRBD1. Germline values: CDR1 SGHRS, CDR2 YFSETQ. The CDR3 is 14 residues long. With 4 bases clipped from V and 8 bases from J, the junction kept 7 bases outside the gene matches. Drawing the rest from reference TRBV5-1 and TRBJ2-1, the complete variable domain is KAGVTQTPRYLIKTRGQQVTLSCSPISGHRSVSWYQQTPGQGLQFLFEYFSETQRNKGNFPGRFSGRQFSNSRSEMNVSTLELGDSALYLCASSDPQGADEQFFGPGTRLTVL.

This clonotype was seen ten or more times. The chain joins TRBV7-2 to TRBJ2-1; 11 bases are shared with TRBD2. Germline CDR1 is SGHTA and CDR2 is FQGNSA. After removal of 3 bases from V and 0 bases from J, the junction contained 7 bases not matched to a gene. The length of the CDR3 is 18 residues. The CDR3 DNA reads TGTGCCAGCAGCTTGACTAGCGGGGTCCCCAGCTCCTACAATGAGCAGTTCTTC. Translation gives CASSLTSGVPSSYNEQFF. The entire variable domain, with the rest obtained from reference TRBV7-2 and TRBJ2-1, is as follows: GAGVSQSPSNKVTEKGKDVELRCDPISGHTALYWYRQSLGQGLEFLIYFQGNSAPDKSGLPSDRFSAERTGGSVSTLTIQRTQQEDSAVYLCASSLTSGVPSSYNEQFFGPGTRLTVL.

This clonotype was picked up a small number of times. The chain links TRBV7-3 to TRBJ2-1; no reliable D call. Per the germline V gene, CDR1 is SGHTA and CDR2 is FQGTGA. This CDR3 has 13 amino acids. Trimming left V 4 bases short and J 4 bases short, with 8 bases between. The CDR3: CASSYGIYNEQFF. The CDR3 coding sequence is TGTGCCAGCAGCTACGGAATATACAATGAGCAGTTCTTC. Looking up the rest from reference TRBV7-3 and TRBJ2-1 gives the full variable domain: GAGVSQTPSNKVTEKGKYVELRCDPISGHTALYWYRQSLGQGPEFLIYFQGTGAADDSGLPNDRFFAVRPEGSVSTLKIQRTERGDSAVYLCASSYGIYNEQFFGPGTRLTVL.

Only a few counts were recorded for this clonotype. CDR3 DNA: TGTGCCATCCCTAAAGCCGGGACAGGGCGCGAGCAGTACTTC. Amino acid sequence: CAIPKAGTGREQYF. The rearrangement links TRBV24-1 to TRBJ2-5; 9 bases map to TRBD1. The closer fit of TRBJ2-7 to the DNA end suggests the J call may be wrong. This CDR3 contains 14 residues. Germline V CDR1 and CDR2: KGHDR, SFDVKD.

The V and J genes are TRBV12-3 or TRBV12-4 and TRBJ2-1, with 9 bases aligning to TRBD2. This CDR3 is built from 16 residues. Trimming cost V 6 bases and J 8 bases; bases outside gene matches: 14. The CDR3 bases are TGTGCCAGCAGCCCCGGGACTAGCAGGAGTCGTGATGAGCAGTTCTTC. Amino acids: CASSPGTSRSRDEQFF.

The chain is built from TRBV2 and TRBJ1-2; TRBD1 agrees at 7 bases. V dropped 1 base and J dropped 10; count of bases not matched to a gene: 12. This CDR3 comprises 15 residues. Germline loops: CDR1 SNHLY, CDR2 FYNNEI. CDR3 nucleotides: TGTGCCAGCAGTGAAGTTAATAGGGACAGATCTGCCTACACCTTC. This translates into CASSEVNRDRSAYTF.

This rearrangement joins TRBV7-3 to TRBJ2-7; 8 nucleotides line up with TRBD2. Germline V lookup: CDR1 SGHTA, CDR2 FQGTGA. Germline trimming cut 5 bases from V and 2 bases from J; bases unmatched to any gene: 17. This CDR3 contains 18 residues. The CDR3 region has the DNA TGTGCCAGCAGCATAGTACCTAGTGCGGGGGGCACGCCCTACGAGCAGTACTTC. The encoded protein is CASSIVPSAGGTPYEQYF.

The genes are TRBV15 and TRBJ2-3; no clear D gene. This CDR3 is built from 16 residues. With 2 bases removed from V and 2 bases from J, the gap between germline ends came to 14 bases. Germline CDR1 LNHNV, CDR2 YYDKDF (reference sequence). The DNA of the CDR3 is TGTGCCACCAGCAGACCGCGACAAGGAACCACAGATACGCAGTATTTT. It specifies CATSRPRQGTTDTQYF.